This is a list of T cell receptor beta chains from one sample in a study of blood T cells in healthy people across ages. TCRdb used MiXCR to reprocess the 5' RACE reads, holding one entry per CDR3 protein. This sample yields over 1.5 million distinct CDR3 sequences, of which 49% are seen a single time; roughly 2.1% belongs to the top ten. Sequenced sample: blood. These receptors originate from a woman aged 40 to 55 in good health. Both conserved end residues are trimmed from each CDR3.

>TRBJ2-5|TRBV6-5
ASSSPGRGGETQY
>TRBJ1-5|TRBV11-2
ASSGGPNSNQPQH
>TRBJ2-1|TRBV10-3
AARGYNEQF
>TRBJ2-4|TRBV29-1
STTGRTGSGNIQY
>TRBJ2-5|TRBV20-1
SARPGEVETQY
>TRBJ2-1|TRBV27
ASRTLGQLILGEQF
>TRBJ1-4|TRBV3-1
ASSQESGQEKLF
>TRBJ2-5|TRBV6-1
ASRALQAGGPQETQY
>TRBJ2-3|TRBV20-1
SASVGLAGGPRDTQY
>TRBJ2-3|TRBV5-1
ASSPEVVGADTQY
>TRBJ2-1|TRBV5-5
ASSVEGLGLNEQF
>TRBJ1-1|TRBV5-1
ASSPYTGAEAF
>TRBJ1-1|TRBV7-9
ASSLAAASGAF
>TRBJ2-5|TRBV5-1
ASSLALLGQETQY
>TRBJ1-5|TRBV6-2/TRBV6-3
ASRPSTGPVGVNQPQH
>.|TRBV20-1
SASRAGGSHEQY
>TRBJ2-2|TRBV6-5
ASGAENGELF
>TRBJ2-5|TRBV6-1
ASIPKDQETQY
>TRBJ2-4|TRBV19
ASSIVGNQY
>TRBJ1-5|TRBV19
ASSIDQQGWQPQH
>TRBJ1-4|TRBV20-1
SATGGRGSEKLF
>TRBJ2-5|TRBV28
ASSWRASGRLTQY
>TRBJ2-4|TRBV7-6
ASSLGTEVGNIQY
>TRBJ2-1|TRBV4-2
ASSQGLAGVIEQF
>.|TRBV20-1
SARDTGFEGSYRRTQY
>TRBJ1-2|TRBV4-3
ASSWAEGGYGYT
>TRBJ2-3|TRBV4-3
ASSLAGAQGTDTQY
>TRBJ1-2|TRBV4-1
ASSQLSAGRVGYGYT
>TRBJ2-7|TRBV7-2
ASSSLAGPAYEQY
>TRBJ1-2|TRBV9
ASSVAPDVSVGYT
>TRBJ1-4|TRBV7-9
ASSDAREKLF